A single sample is the source of the 6 T cell receptor beta chains below, sequenced in a study of blood T cells in healthy people across ages. A second PCR, run for roughly 7 to 12 cycles, used a sample-barcoded 5' primer plus a J-beta primer mix. TCRdb redid the calling of the 5' RACE reads with MiXCR, one entry per CDR3 protein. Of about 1,400,000 distinct CDR3 sequences in the sample, roughly 40% were seen once. Source material: blood. The origin of the receptors is a woman aged 18-29 years in good health.

This chain joins TRBV11-2 and TRBJ2-3; weak D call: TRBD2 (6 bases). V lost 3 bases to trimming and J lost 4 bases, with 20 bases between them. The CDR3 runs 17 residues. Germline CDR1 is SGHAT and CDR2 is FQNNGV. The CDR3 spells CASSFRDSGSEADTQYF. The CDR3 region has the DNA TGTGCCAGCAGCTTCCGGGATAGCGGCTCTGAGGCAGATACGCAGTATTTT. The whole variable domain, filled in from reference TRBV11-2 and TRBJ2-3, reads EAGVAQSPRYKIIEKRQSVAFWCNPISGHATLYWYQQILGQGPKLLIQFQNNGVVDDSQLPKDRFSAERLKGVDSTLKIQPAKLEDSAVYLCASSFRDSGSEADTQYFGPGTRLTVL.

The chain carries TRBV20-1 and TRBJ1-5; D not resolved. Per germline, CDR1 DFQATT and CDR2 SNEGSKA (reference sequence). V was cut by 2 bases and J by 9 bases, with 14 bases left in between. There are 13 residues in the CDR3. CDR3 in DNA: TGCAGTGCTAGAAGTGGAGCCATTTTGCCCCAGCATTTT. Translated, it gives CSARSGAILPQHF.

This rearrangement joins TRBV2 to TRBJ2-2; perhaps TRBD1 as D (7 bases). The CDR3 extends over 14 amino acids. Per the germline V gene, CDR1 is SNHLY and CDR2 is FYNNEI. With 9 bases removed from V and 8 bases from J, the gap between germline ends came to 19 bases. CDR3 amino acids: CARTGGGQAGELFF. The CDR3 region has the DNA TGTGCCAGGACTGGAGGGGGCCAGGCAGGGGAGCTGTTTTTT. The variable domain in full, with the rest retrieved from reference TRBV2 and TRBJ2-2, is EPEVTQTPSHQVTQMGQEVILRCVPISNHLYFYWYRQILGQKVEFLVSFYNNEISEKSEIFDDQFSVERPDGSNFTLKIRSTKLEDSAMYFCARTGGGQAGELFFGEGSRLTVL.

The chain has TRBV20-1 and TRBJ2-3, with D unclear. CDR1 is DFQATT and CDR2 is SNEGSKA in the germline V gene (reference sequence). This CDR3 has 13 residues. Trimming cost V 3 bases and J 4 bases, with 11 bases left between them. The DNA for the CDR3 is TGCAGTGCTAGTAGTAGGGTGGCAGATACGCAGTATTTT. Its protein is CSASSRVADTQYF.

This clonotype was seen only a few times. The chain couples TRBV4-1 to TRBJ2-5; D remains unclear. The germline CDR1 and CDR2 sequences are MGHRA and YSYEKL. The V and J ends lost 0 bases and 11 bases respectively, with 22 bases between them. This CDR3 spans 16 amino acids. The CDR3 reads CASSQEGGLNSNEQYF. DNA of the CDR3: TGCGCCAGCAGCCAAGAGGGTGGGCTAAACTCGAATGAGCAGTACTTC.

The V gene is TRBV10-3, the J gene TRBJ1-2; 7 bases are a match to TRBD1. Germline values: CDR1 ENHRY, CDR2 SYGVKD. V was pared by 8 bases and J by 11 bases, with 11 bases of the junction left unmatched. CDR3 length: 12 residues. The CDR3 DNA is TGTGCCATCTACGAGACAGGGAGGACGTACACCTTC. It is translated as CAIYETGRTYTF.